These 7 T cell receptor beta chains originate from one sample sequenced in a study of cytomegalovirus exposure and HLA in healthy donors (dated by TCRdb to the late 2010s). The library was built by means of the immunoSEQ multiplex PCR assay. A mixture of 60 forward primers for TCR Vbeta segments and 13 reverse primers for TCR Jbeta segments was used in the multiplex PCR. Sourced from immuneACCESS, this table was stored by TCRdb with only in-frame sequences that have V and J called. A share of the clones is absent; for the studies checked, an unresolved V gene accounts for under half, and the remainder has no known explanation. Here the sample has some 120,000 clones; around 86% occur a single time. The ten largest clonotypes hold about 3.9% of the sample. The sample comprised PBMCs. These receptors were obtained from a woman aged 25 to 39 in good health and CMV-seronegative.

The V gene is TRBV28, the J gene TRBJ2-7; 8 bases are a match to TRBD1. The CDR3 is 15 residues long. V was pared by 6 bases and J by 3 bases, with 10 bases of the junction left unmatched. Germline lookup yields CDR1 MDHEN and CDR2 SYDVKM. CDR3 sequence reads: CASREDREMFYEQYF. DNA for the CDR3: TGTGCCAGCAGGGAGGACAGGGAAATGTTCTACGAGCAGTACTTC.

This clone occurred once. The rearrangement uses TRBV7-9 and TRBJ2-7, with D perhaps TRBD2 (6 bases). CDR1 is SEHNR and CDR2 is FQNEAQ in the germline V gene (reference sequence). Trimming left V 11 bases short and J 3 bases short, with 20 bases between. The CDR3 loop spans 14 amino acids. CDR3 region: CAQQEGGPRYEQYF. DNA of the CDR3: TGTGCCCAGCAGGAGGGAGGACCCCGCTACGAGCAGTACTTC.

In DNA form, the CDR3 reads TGTGCCAGTAGTATACAGGGGGCGTACTACGAGCAGTACTTC. The encoded protein is CASSIQGAYYEQYF. The genes are TRBV19 and TRBJ2-7, with TRBD1 identical over 8 bases. The V segment lost 2 bases and the J segment 3 bases; nucleotides outside the gene matches: 3. CDR1 LNHDA and CDR2 SQIVND come from the germline V gene (reference sequence). The CDR3 has 14 amino acids.

The rearrangement links TRBV28 to TRBJ1-4; 8 bases are shared with TRBD1. The CDR3 totals 15 residues. The J segment lost 7 bases and the V segment lost 6 bases, leaving 10 bases of the junction unmatched. The germline V gene has CDR1 MDHEN and CDR2 SYDVKM. CDR3 nucleotide sequence: TGTGCCAGCAGACAACAGGGGGGGTTTGGTGAAAAACTGTTTTTT. It is translated as CASRQQGGFGEKLFF. Full variable domain (outside the CDR3, taken from reference TRBV28 and TRBJ1-4): DVKVTQSSRYLVKRTGEKVFLECVQDMDHENMFWYRQDPGLGLRLIYFSYDVKMKEKGDIPEGYSVSREKKERFSLILESASTNQTSMYLCASRQQGGFGEKLFFGSGTQLSVL.

The gene calls are TRBV2 and TRBJ2-7; 12 nucleotides agree with TRBD2. Germline V gene lookup returns CDR1 SNHLY and CDR2 FYNNEI. The V segment lost 5 bases and the J segment 5 bases; nucleotides outside the gene matches: 10. The CDR3 is made up of 16 amino acids. The CDR3 region has the DNA TGTGCCAGCAGTACCGGACTAGCGGGATTTCTCGACGAGCAGTACTTC. Its translation is CASSTGLAGFLDEQYF.

The chain carries TRBV5-1 and TRBJ2-5; D is possibly TRBD2 (6 bases). The V and J ends lost 3 bases and 5 bases respectively, with 14 bases between them. The CDR3 spans 14 residues. CDR1 and CDR2 from the germline V gene are SGHRS and YFSETQ. CDR3 region: CASSWQGGEETQYF. CDR3 nucleotide sequence: TGCGCCAGCAGCTGGCAGGGAGGCGAGGAGACCCAGTACTTC.

The chain is built from TRBV2 and TRBJ1-5; unclear D gene. Looked up from germline, CDR1 is SNHLY and CDR2 is FYNNEI. The V gene lost 3 bases and the J gene lost 0 bases, with 15 bases spanning the gap. CDR3 length: 17 residues. The CDR3 region is CASSEAPPRVSNQPQHF. In nucleotides, the CDR3 is TGTGCCAGCAGTGAGGCCCCTCCGAGGGTTAGCAATCAGCCCCAGCATTTT.